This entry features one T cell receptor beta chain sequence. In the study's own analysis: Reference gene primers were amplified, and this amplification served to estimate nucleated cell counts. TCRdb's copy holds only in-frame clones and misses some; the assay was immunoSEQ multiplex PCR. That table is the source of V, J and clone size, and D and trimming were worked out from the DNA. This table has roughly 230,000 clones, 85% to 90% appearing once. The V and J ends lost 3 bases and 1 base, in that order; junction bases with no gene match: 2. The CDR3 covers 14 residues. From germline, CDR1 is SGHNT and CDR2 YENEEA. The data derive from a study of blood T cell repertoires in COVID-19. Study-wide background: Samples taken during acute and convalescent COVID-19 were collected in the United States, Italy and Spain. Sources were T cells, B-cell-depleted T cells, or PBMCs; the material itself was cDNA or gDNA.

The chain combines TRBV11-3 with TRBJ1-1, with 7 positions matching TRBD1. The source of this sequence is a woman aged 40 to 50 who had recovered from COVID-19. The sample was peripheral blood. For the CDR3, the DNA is TGTGCCAGCAGCTTGCCAGGGGGGAACACTGAAGCTTTCTTT. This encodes CASSLPGGNTEAFF.